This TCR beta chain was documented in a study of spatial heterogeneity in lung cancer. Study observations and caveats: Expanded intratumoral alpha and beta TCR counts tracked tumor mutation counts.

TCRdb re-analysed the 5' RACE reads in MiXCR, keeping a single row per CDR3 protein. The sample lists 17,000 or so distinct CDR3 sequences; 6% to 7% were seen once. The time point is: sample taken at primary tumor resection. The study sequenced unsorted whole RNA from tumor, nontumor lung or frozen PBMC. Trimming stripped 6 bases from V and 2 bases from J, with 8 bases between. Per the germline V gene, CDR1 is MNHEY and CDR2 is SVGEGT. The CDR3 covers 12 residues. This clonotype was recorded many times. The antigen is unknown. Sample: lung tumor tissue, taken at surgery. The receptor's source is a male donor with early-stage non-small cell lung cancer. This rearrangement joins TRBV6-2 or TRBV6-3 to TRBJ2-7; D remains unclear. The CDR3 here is CASSRTTYEQYF. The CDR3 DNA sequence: TGTGCCAGCAGCCGAACAACCTACGAGCAGTACTTC.